This entry lists 20 T cell receptor beta chains sequenced from one sample in a study of blood T cells in healthy people across ages. Combining a sample-barcoded 5' primer with a J-beta primer mix, a second PCR ran for 7 to 11 cycles. MiXCR, applied by TCRdb to the 5' RACE reads, yields one record per CDR3 protein. Among fewer than 900,000 distinct CDR3 sequences listed, around 49% were seen once. The sample taken for sequencing was blood. The receptor set was obtained from a woman aged 55 to 70 in good health.

The chain employs TRBV3-1 and TRBJ2-5, with D maybe TRBD2 (5 bases). The J call may be in error: the DNA end matches TRBJ2-7 better. The CDR3 spans 16 residues. The germline gives CDR1 LGHDT, CDR2 YNNKEL (reference sequence). The CDR3 here is CASSQRVGFWSNEQYF. CDR3 nucleotides: TGTGCCAGCAGCCAGAGGGTGGGCTTCTGGTCGAACGAGCAGTACTTC.

The chain carries TRBV15 and TRBJ2-3; tentatively, D is TRBD2 (5 bases). V lost 0 bases and J 7 bases, leaving 17 bases between the germline ends. The CDR3 runs 16 residues. CDR1 is LNHNV and CDR2 is YYDKDF in the germline V gene (reference sequence). The CDR3 is CATSRDGTSGLYTQYF. Written as DNA, the CDR3 is TGTGCCACCAGCAGAGACGGCACCAGCGGCCTTTATACGCAGTATTTT.

The chain carries TRBV7-9 and TRBJ1-1; D gene unclear. The CDR3 has 15 amino acids. The germline V gene has CDR1 SEHNR and CDR2 FQNEAQ (reference sequence). V was clipped by 1 base and J by 1 base, with 10 bases between them. The DNA of the CDR3 is TGTGCCAGCAGCTTAGAGAGGTTTCCGAACACTGAAGCTTTCTTT. Its translation: CASSLERFPNTEAFF.

This clonotype was seen a handful of times. The V call is TRBV7-2, the J call TRBJ2-4; TRBD1 or TRBD2 may be the D gene (5 bases each). Germline V lookup: CDR1 SGHTA, CDR2 FQGNSA. The germline V and J ends were trimmed by 2 bases and 2 bases, with 13 bases remaining between them. CDR3 size: 16 residues. The CDR3 DNA reads TGTGCCAGCAGCTTAAGGGGACGGGGACCCAAAAACATTCAGTACTTC. As protein: CASSLRGRGPKNIQYF. Full variable domain (missing parts from reference TRBV7-2 and TRBJ2-4): GAGVSQSPSNKVTEKGKDVELRCDPISGHTALYWYRQSLGQGLEFLIYFQGNSAPDKSGLPSDRFSAERTGGSVSTLTIQRTQQEDSAVYLCASSLRGRGPKNIQYFGAGTRLSVL.

This chain joins TRBV29-1 and TRBJ1-2; TRBD1 might be the D (5 bases). The germline V gene encodes CDR1 SQVTM and CDR2 ANQGSEA. Deletions cut 8 bases from V and 4 bases from J, with 17 bases between. The CDR3 has 13 residues. CDR3 residues: CSSSPGPSYGYTF. The CDR3, as DNA: TGCAGCTCTTCTCCGGGACCGTCCTATGGCTACACCTTC.

This clonotype was counted between two and nine times. J is TRBJ2-1 and V is TRBV30; no reliable D call. This CDR3 region has 11 residues. Trimming left V 0 bases short and J 7 bases short, with 4 bases between. Germline V gene data show CDR1 as GTSNPN and CDR2 as SVGIG (reference sequence). CDR3 loop: CAWSVLNEQFF. The CDR3 bases are TGTGCCTGGAGTGTCCTGAATGAGCAGTTCTTC.

V is TRBV12-3 or TRBV12-4 and J is TRBJ2-3; TRBD2 matches 9 bases. V trimming: 4 bases; J trimming: 7 bases; junction bases outside the gene matches: 9. CDR3 length equals 15 residues. The CDR3 here is CASSSAGGPRNTQYF. For the CDR3, the DNA is TGTGCCAGCAGTTCCGCGGGAGGGCCAAGAAATACGCAGTATTTT.

The chain couples TRBV20-1 to TRBJ1-1, with unresolved D. The germline V gene encodes CDR1 DFQATT and CDR2 SNEGSKA (reference sequence). This CDR3 is 14 amino acids long. Trimming stripped 5 bases from V and 0 bases from J, with 13 bases between. This chain's CDR3 is CSAGRRALNTEAFF. CDR3 in DNA: TGCAGTGCTGGACGCAGAGCACTGAACACTGAAGCTTTCTTT.

V is TRBV5-1 and J is TRBJ2-3, with TRBD1 identical over 7 bases. The CDR3 length is 15 residues. After removal of 5 bases from V and 0 bases from J, the junction contained 6 bases not matched to a gene. The V gene's germline CDR1 is SGHRS and CDR2 YFSETQ. CDR3 bases: TGCGCCAGCAGTGCCGGGACAGCTAGCACAGATACGCAGTATTTT. It codes for CASSAGTASTDTQYF.

The chain carries TRBV3-1 and TRBJ2-3; D unclear. The CDR3 is made up of 13 amino acids. Germline V gene lookup returns CDR1 LGHDT and CDR2 YNNKEL (reference sequence). With 1 base removed from V and 7 bases from J, the gap between germline ends came to 9 bases. The DNA of the CDR3 is TGTGCCAGCAGCCAAGTCCTAGGGAATACGCAGTATTTT. It is translated as CASSQVLGNTQYF.

Concerning this clonotype: This probably arose from a read error, given a far larger clone one base away. The CDR3 coding sequence is TGCGCCAGCAGCTTGGGGGCTAACGAGCAGTACTTC. This translates into CASSLGANEQYF. This sequence joins TRBV5-1 and TRBJ2-7; unclear D gene. This CDR3 spans 12 amino acids. Germline V gene data show CDR1 as SGHRS and CDR2 as YFSETQ. V was shortened by 0 bases and J by 5 bases, with 6 bases between the two germline ends.

The chain couples TRBV5-1 to TRBJ2-7, with a weak D call TRBD2 (6 bases). CDR1 SGHRS and CDR2 YFSETQ come from the germline V gene. CDR3 length: 15 amino acids. Trimming pared 0 bases from V and 3 bases from J, leaving 13 bases between. This CDR3 reads CASSLAGTSRYEQYF. The CDR3 DNA reads as TGCGCCAGCAGCTTGGCGGGAACTAGCCGCTACGAGCAGTACTTC.

Points on this clonotype: A much larger clone is a single base away; this may be a read error. V usage is TRBV29-1 and J usage is TRBJ2-7, with D possibly matching TRBD2 (5 bases). CDR1 is SQVTM, CDR2 ANQGSEA, per germline. The CDR3 contains 14 residues. Trimming pared 3 bases from V and 6 bases from J, leaving 18 bases between. CDR3 residues: CSVEDEQTRGEQYF. CDR3 sequence (DNA): TGCAGCGTTGAGGATGAGCAGACTCGGGGCGAGCAGTACTTC.

This chain connects TRBV11-1 to TRBJ2-5; 9 bases fit TRBD1. Looked up from germline, CDR1 is SGHAT and CDR2 is FQDESV (reference sequence). V trimming: 5 bases; J trimming: 5 bases; junction bases outside the gene matches: 6. The CDR3 length is 14 residues. For the CDR3, the DNA is TGTGCCAGCAGCGGGGACAGGGCAAGGGAGACCCAGTACTTC. Translation: CASSGDRARETQYF.

This clonotype was detected only once. This chain uses TRBV11-3 with TRBJ2-2, with D tentatively TRBD1 (5 bases). This CDR3 contains 12 residues. Germline CDR1 and CDR2: SGHNT and YENEEA. Trimming stripped 5 bases from V and 8 bases from J, with 9 bases between. The CDR3 loop reads CASSPYRGELFF. The CDR3 bases are TGTGCCAGCAGCCCGTACAGGGGGGAGCTGTTTTTT. The full variable domain, in which reference TRBV11-3 and TRBJ2-2 provide the parts outside the CDR3, is EAGVVQSPRYKIIEKKQPVAFWCNPISGHNTLYWYLQNLGQGPELLIRYENEEAVDDSQLPKDRFSAERLKGVDSTLKIQPAELGDSAVYLCASSPYRGELFFGEGSRLTVL.

This clonotype occurred a few times. The chain recombines TRBV6-4 with TRBJ2-3; 9 bases are a match to TRBD2. Germline V lookup: CDR1 MRHNA, CDR2 SNTAGT. Germline trimming cut 2 bases from V and 1 base from J; bases unmatched to any gene: 4. This CDR3 has 16 amino acids. The CDR3 DNA is TGTGCCAGCAGTGACCACGGCGGGAGGGGCACAGATACGCAGTATTTT. As protein: CASSDHGGRGTDTQYF.

The V and J genes are TRBV6-2 or TRBV6-3 and TRBJ2-5; the D gene is possibly TRBD1 (6 bases). Trimming pared 2 bases from V and 1 base from J, leaving 11 bases between. The CDR3 has 15 residues. Germline assignment: CDR1 MNHEY and CDR2 SVGEGT. The CDR3 spells CASSYPGTTQETQYF. DNA of the CDR3: TGTGCCAGCAGTTACCCCGGGACAACCCAAGAGACCCAGTACTTC.

The chain uses TRBV28 and TRBJ1-2; the D gene is possibly TRBD1 (5 bases). This CDR3 contains 16 residues. The V end was cut by 5 bases, the J end by 4 bases, with 20 bases between. The germline gives CDR1 MDHEN, CDR2 SYDVKM. CDR3 sequence reads: CASSPYRITLVYGYTF. In DNA form, the CDR3 reads TGTGCCAGCAGTCCATACAGGATAACCCTAGTCTATGGCTACACCTTC.

This clonotype has ten or more counts. V usage is TRBV20-1 and J usage is TRBJ2-1, with TRBD2 matching 15 bases. From germline, CDR1 is DFQATT and CDR2 SNEGSKA (reference sequence). V was clipped by 4 bases and J by 12 bases; unmatched bases: 7. The CDR3 totals 14 residues. Here the CDR3 DNA reads TGCAGTGCTACCCACGGACTAGCGGGAGGGCCGCAGTTCTTC. Translated: CSATHGLAGGPQFF.

CDR3 loop: CSVEGGGGKTQYF. DNA for the CDR3: TGCAGCGTTGAAGGCGGGGGCGGGAAGACCCAGTACTTC. The rearrangement links TRBV29-1 to TRBJ2-7; D is possibly TRBD2 (7 bases). TRBJ2-5 matches the DNA end more closely, so the J call is doubtful. The CDR3 has 13 residues. Germline V gene sequence: CDR1 SQVTM, CDR2 ANQGSEA.